This T cell receptor (beta chain) was sequenced for a study of blood T cell repertoires in COVID-19. Study at large: From the United States, Italy and Spain came samples of acute and convalescent COVID-19.

The CDR3 loop spans 15 amino acids. V lost 0 bases to trimming and J lost 0 bases, with 10 bases between them. Germline V gives CDR1 SGHNT, CDR2 YYREEE (reference sequence). Using immunoSEQ multiplex PCR, the repertoire was profiled, and TCRdb retains in-frame clones only, with some absent. The sample lists 250,000 to 350,000 clones; roughly 80% were seen once. The receptor's source is a person between 65 and 79 years old with COVID-19, enrolled during active disease. The chain joins TRBV5-4 to TRBJ2-7; the D gene is possibly TRBD2 (5 bases). Sequencing was done on a sample of peripheral blood. In DNA, the CDR3 is TGTGCCAGCAGCTTGGGACGGGGAACCTCCTACGAGCAGTACTTC. Protein sequence: CASSLGRGTSYEQYF. The complete variable domain, with remaining parts taken from reference TRBV5-4 and TRBJ2-7, reads ETGVTQSPTHLIKTRGQQVTLRCSSQSGHNTVSWYQQALGQGPQFIFQYYREEENGRGNFPPRFSGLQFPNYSSELNVNALELDDSALYLCASSLGRGTSYEQYFGPGTRLTVT.